The rows below give T cell receptor beta chains drawn from one sample of a study of CD8+CD57+ T cells in acquired aplastic anemia. TCRdb fed the reads into MiXCR, producing one record per CDR3 protein. The data show 250,000 to 350,000 distinct CDR3 sequences, around three fifths seen once. The sample consisted of sorted CD4+, CD8+, or CD8+CD57+ T cells (not recorded which) from PBMCs. The source is a human donor with severe aplastic anemia or a healthy control (not recorded which). Each CDR3 is given with its conserved first and last residue. D genes are given only for firm matches. The listing skips clone size in some rows; elsewhere it reads once, few, many or a size class.

TRBJ1-2,NA,TRBV5-8,12,NA,CASSQSYYGYTF,TGTGCCAGCAGCCAGAGCTACTATGGCTACACCTTC
TRBJ2-7,TRBD1,TRBV25-1,14,NA,CASSWTGGWNEQYF,TGTGCCAGCAGTTGGACAGGGGGCTGGAACGAGCAGTACTTC
TRBJ1-2,TRBD1,TRBV7-6,14,many,CASSLGTGVYGYTF,TGTGCCAGCAGCTTGGGGACAGGGGTCTATGGCTACACCTTC
TRBJ1-4,TRBD1,TRBV7-9,14,once,CASSTGTGTEKLFF,TGTGCCAGCAGTACCGGGACAGGGACGGAAAAACTGTTTTTT
TRBJ2-1,NA,TRBV7-3,12,NA,CASSLSVQEQFF,TGTGCCAGCAGCTTAAGTGTACAAGAGCAGTTCTTC
TRBJ2-1,NA,TRBV7-8,12,NA,CASSSFSWEQFF,TGTGCCAGCAGCTCATTTTCATGGGAGCAGTTCTTC
TRBJ1-3,NA,TRBV20-1,13,NA,CSARDRRVNTIYF,TGCAGTGCTAGAGATCGCAGGGTGAACACCATATATTTT
TRBJ1-1,NA,TRBV19,13,NA,CASRGTVNTEAFF,TGTGCCAGTAGGGGTACGGTTAACACTGAAGCTTTCTTT
TRBJ1-1,TRBD1,TRBV12-3/TRBV12-4,17,many,CASSRDRGLGGNTEAFF,TGTGCCAGCAGCCGGGACAGGGGGCTGGGGGGGAACACTGAAGCTTTCTTT
TRBJ2-7,NA,TRBV19,11,once,CASSRSYEQCF,TGTGCCAGCAGCCGATCCTACGAGCAGTGCTTC
TRBJ2-1,NA,TRBV7-3,13,many,CASSARGGDEQFF,TGTGCCAGCAGCGCGCGGGGAGGTGATGAGCAGTTCTTC
TRBJ1-6,TRBD1,TRBV7-6,15,NA,CASSLRTGYDSPLHF,TGTGCCAGCAGCTTAAGGACAGGGTACGATTCACCCCTCCACTTT